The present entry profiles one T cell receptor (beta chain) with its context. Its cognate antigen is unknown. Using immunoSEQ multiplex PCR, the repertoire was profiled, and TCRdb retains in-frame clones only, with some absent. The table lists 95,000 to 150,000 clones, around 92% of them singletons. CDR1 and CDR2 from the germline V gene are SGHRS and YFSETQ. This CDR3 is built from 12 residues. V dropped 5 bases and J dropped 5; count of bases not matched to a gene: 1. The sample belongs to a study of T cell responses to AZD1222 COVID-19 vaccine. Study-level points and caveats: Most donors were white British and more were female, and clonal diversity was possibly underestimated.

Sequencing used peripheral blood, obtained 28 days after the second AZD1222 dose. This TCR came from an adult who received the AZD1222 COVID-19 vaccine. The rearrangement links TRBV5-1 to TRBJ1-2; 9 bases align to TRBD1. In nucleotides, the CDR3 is TGCGCCAGCAGGGGACAGGGATATGGCTACACCTTC. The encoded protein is CASRGQGYGYTF.